The 14 T cell receptor beta chains in this list originate from one sample, sequenced in a study of PD-1 blockade in classical Hodgkin lymphoma. TCRdb's copy holds only in-frame clones and misses some; the assay was immunoSEQ multiplex PCR. The table shows 20,000 or so clones, with about 80% occurring only once. Documented time point: cycle 4 day 1 (C4D1), after 6 weeks of nivolumab. There was relapse after autologous stem cell transplantation in every patient, and there was variation in brentuximab vedotin exposure. The sequencing here drew on peripheral blood mononuclear cells (PBMCs), taken before the fourth cycle of nivolumab. These receptors were obtained from a human donor with classical Hodgkin lymphoma.

This chain links TRBV7-8 with TRBJ2-5; D call uncertain. The CDR3 covers 12 residues. Germline CDR1 SGHVS, CDR2 FQNEAQ. The V end lost 2 bases, the J end lost 5 bases, and 6 bases lay between the germline ends. For the CDR3, the DNA is TGTGCCAGCAGCTTAAACGGGGAGACCCAGTACTTC. This codes for CASSLNGETQYF.

The chain carries TRBV30 and TRBJ2-1; weak D call: TRBD2 (5 bases). This CDR3 contains 16 residues. V gave up 2 bases and J gave up 0 bases, with 14 bases separating them. CDR1 and CDR2 from the germline V gene are GTSNPN and SVGIG (reference sequence). The DNA for the CDR3 is TGTGCCTGGAGTTCGGGAACCCAAAGCTCCTACAATGAGCAGTTCTTC. Protein sequence: CAWSSGTQSSYNEQFF.

Within the sample, this clone is medium-sized. The J gene is TRBJ1-1, the V gene TRBV19; maybe TRBD1 (6 bases). Germline V gene sequence: CDR1 LNHDA, CDR2 SQIVND (reference sequence). V was clipped by 9 bases and J by 0 bases, with 14 bases between them. CDR3 length: 14 amino acids. The CDR3 DNA reads TGTGCCAGCACTCAGGGGTTTGTGAACACTGAAGCTTTCTTT. Translation: CASTQGFVNTEAFF.

The chain uses TRBV7-2 and TRBJ1-5, with 8 bases fitting TRBD1. V was clipped by 2 bases and J by 1 base; unmatched bases: 10. In germline, CDR1 is SGHTA, CDR2 FQGNSA. CDR3 length equals 18 residues. In DNA form, the CDR3 reads TGTGCCAGCAGCTTATCCGGGACAGGTCCGGGGAGCAATCAGCCCCAGCATTTT. Its translation is CASSLSGTGPGSNQPQHF.

The chain couples TRBV19 to TRBJ2-7, with a possible D match to TRBD1 (5 bases). Deletions cut 1 base from V and 1 base from J, with 11 bases between. The CDR3 has 15 amino acids. Germline CDR1 reads LNHDA; CDR2 reads SQIVND (reference sequence). The CDR3 is CASSIAWTSSYEQYF. DNA of the CDR3: TGTGCCAGTAGTATAGCTTGGACATCTTCCTACGAGCAGTACTTC.

The chain recombines TRBV4-3 with TRBJ2-1; TRBD1 aligns across 8 bases. V dropped 1 base and J dropped 3; count of bases not matched to a gene: 11. CDR3 length: 18 residues. Germline V CDR1 and CDR2: LGHNA, YSLEER. CDR3 amino acids: CASSQAPTGGRGYNEQFF. The DNA for the CDR3 is TGCGCCAGCAGCCAAGCACCAACAGGGGGTCGTGGCTACAATGAGCAGTTCTTC.

The chain carries TRBV29-1 and TRBJ1-1; TRBD1 is a possible D gene (6 bases). Germline V gives CDR1 SQVTM, CDR2 ANQGSEA. Trimming pared 4 bases from V and 7 bases from J, leaving 10 bases between. The CDR3 sequence is 11 residues long. The DNA of the CDR3 is TGCAGCGTTGGGGGGGCAGGTGAAGCTTTCTTT. Translated, it gives CSVGGAGEAFF.

The chain employs TRBV7-9 and TRBJ1-5; D not certain. The CDR3 is 13 residues long. The V end lost 1 base, the J end lost 4 bases, and 5 bases lay between the germline ends. Germline CDR1 and CDR2: SEHNR and FQNEAQ (reference sequence). CDR3 nucleotides: TGTGCCAGCAGCTTAGTGTGGAATCAGCCCCAGCATTTT. Translation: CASSLVWNQPQHF.

The CDR3 DNA follows: TGTGCCATCAGTGACCGTAGCGGGGGGTTATACAATGAGCAGTTCTTC. Residues: CAISDRSGGLYNEQFF. J is TRBJ2-1 and V is TRBV10-3; 10 positions agree with TRBD2. The V and J ends lost 3 bases and 4 bases, in that order; junction bases with no gene match: 6. The CDR3 is made up of 16 amino acids. The V gene's germline CDR1 is ENHRY and CDR2 SYGVKD.

The gene calls are TRBV7-9 and TRBJ2-3, with D perhaps assigned TRBD1 or TRBD2 (5 bases each). Germline assignment: CDR1 SEHNR and CDR2 FQNEAQ (reference sequence). V shed 5 bases and J shed 7 bases, with 13 bases lying between them. The CDR3 has 13 amino acids. CDR3 sequence: CASSTNGGNTQYF. The CDR3, as DNA: TGTGCCAGCAGCACAAATGGGGGAAATACGCAGTATTTT.

The chain is built from TRBV5-4 and TRBJ2-1; D possibly corresponds to TRBD2 (6 bases). CDR3 size: 15 residues. Trimming cost V 0 bases and J 10 bases, with 17 bases left between them. Germline CDR1 and CDR2: SGHNT and YYREEE (reference sequence). CDR3 DNA sequence: TGTGCCAGCAGCTTGGGGGGGGTGAGGGCATGGGAGCAGTTCTTC. Translating it yields CASSLGGVRAWEQFF.

V and J are TRBV28 and TRBJ2-7; D may match TRBD1 or TRBD2 (5 bases each). Trimming stripped 4 bases from V and 5 bases from J, with 9 bases between. CDR3 length: 12 amino acids. CDR1 and CDR2 from the germline V gene are MDHEN and SYDVKM. The CDR3 loop is CASSSLGDEQYF. CDR3 DNA sequence: TGTGCCAGCAGTTCCTTGGGGGACGAGCAGTACTTC.

The chain joins TRBV28 to TRBJ2-7; TRBD2 agrees at 8 bases. CDR3 size: 15 residues. Per the germline V gene, CDR1 is MDHEN and CDR2 is SYDVKM. The V gene end was trimmed by 3 bases and the J gene end by 2 bases; junction bases not matched to a gene: 6. The CDR3 reads CASSLLAGGPYEQYF. The CDR3 DNA is TGTGCCAGCAGTTTGTTGGCGGGGGGCCCCTACGAGCAGTACTTC.

This chain uses TRBV27 with TRBJ2-2, with D unclear. Germline V CDR1 and CDR2: MNHEY, SMNVEV (reference sequence). The CDR3 consists of 17 residues. The V end lost 7 bases, the J end lost 5 bases, and 23 bases lay between the germline ends. The CDR3 region is CASTSKGRMGWTGELFF. The CDR3 DNA is TGTGCCAGCACGTCGAAGGGCCGGATGGGTTGGACCGGGGAGCTGTTTTTT.